A single sample is the source of the 10 T cell receptor beta chains below, sequenced in a study of cytomegalovirus exposure and HLA in healthy donors. This PCR relied on a set of 60 Vbeta primers and 13 Jbeta primers. This table comes from immunoSEQ multiplex PCR, and its TCRdb copy is limited to in-frame clones, with some not included. The table shows approximately 110,000 clones, with less than 75% occurring only once. Specimen: PBMCs. The receptors here all came from a man aged 35 to 55 in good health and CMV-seropositive.

The V gene is TRBV30, the J gene TRBJ1-2; D call uncertain. This CDR3 is built from 14 residues. CDR1 and CDR2 (germline): GTSNPN, SVGIG (reference sequence). Deletions cut 4 bases from V and 4 bases from J, with 16 bases between. CDR3 in DNA: TGTGCCTGGATCCCCCCCAGAAAACCCTATGGCTACACCTTC. This encodes CAWIPPRKPYGYTF.

The rearrangement joins TRBV18 to TRBJ2-7, with D possibly TRBD2 on 6 matching bases. CDR3 length equals 12 residues. V was trimmed by 3 bases and J by 3 bases, leaving 6 bases between them. The germline V gene encodes CDR1 KGHSH and CDR2 LQKENI. CDR3 residues: CASSPGGYEQYF. In DNA, the CDR3 is TGTGCCAGCTCACCGGGGGGCTACGAGCAGTACTTC.

The chain carries TRBV18 and TRBJ2-7; D is unresolved. Germline CDR1 reads KGHSH; CDR2 reads LQKENI. The CDR3 contains 15 residues. V was shortened by 3 bases and J by 4 bases, with 16 bases between the two germline ends. CDR3 sequence reads: CASSPRDGPRYEQYV. CDR3 nucleotide sequence: TGTGCCAGCTCACCTCGTGATGGGCCTCGTTACGAGCAGTACGTC.

The chain employs TRBV6-5 and TRBJ1-6; D remains ambiguous. CDR3 length: 15 amino acids. Germline V CDR1 and CDR2: MNHEY, SVGAGI. Trimming took 5 bases from V and 11 from J, leaving 19 bases between them. The CDR3 DNA reads TGTGCCAGCAGTCAAGGAAAAAAGGGCGGGACACCCCTCCACTTT. The encoded protein is CASSQGKKGGTPLHF.

This clone was counted a few times. This chain joins TRBV30 and TRBJ2-1; D might be TRBD2 (5 bases). CDR1 and CDR2 from the germline V gene are GTSNPN and SVGIG (reference sequence). This CDR3 has 14 amino acids. V lost 5 bases to trimming and J lost 2 bases, with 13 bases between them. The CDR3 loop is CAWGPGNAYNEQFF. CDR3 in DNA: TGTGCCTGGGGACCGGGGAATGCCTACAATGAGCAGTTCTTC.

This chain uses TRBV19 with TRBJ2-3; TRBD2 agrees at 12 bases. This CDR3 comprises 15 residues. Per germline, CDR1 LNHDA and CDR2 SQIVND (reference sequence). V shed 5 bases and J 4 bases; nucleotides not matched to a gene: 4. Here the CDR3 reads CASSLTSGSADTQYF. CDR3 nucleotides: TGTGCCAGTAGTCTGACTAGCGGGAGCGCAGATACGCAGTATTTT.

The rearrangement joins TRBV20-1 to TRBJ2-5, with D unclear. The V gene's germline CDR1 is DFQATT and CDR2 SNEGSKA (reference sequence). The CDR3 covers 11 residues. CDR3 in amino acids: CSVRRQETQYF. The CDR3 nucleotides read TGCAGCGTCCGGCGGCAAGAGACCCAGTACTTC.

J is TRBJ1-1 and V is TRBV6-5; 10 bases fit TRBD1. V dropped 6 bases and J dropped 9; count of bases not matched to a gene: 10. The V gene's germline CDR1 is MNHEY and CDR2 SVGAGI. CDR3 length equals 14 residues. In DNA, the CDR3 is TGTGCCAGCAGCTCCAGACAGGGGGCGGCCCAAGCTTTCTTT. Translation gives CASSSRQGAAQAFF.

The rearrangement uses TRBV5-1 and TRBJ1-1, with D possibly being TRBD1 (5 bases). V was shortened by 0 bases and J by 4 bases, with 10 bases between the two germline ends. The germline gives CDR1 SGHRS, CDR2 YFSETQ. The CDR3 loop spans 14 amino acids. DNA of the CDR3: TGCGCCAGCAGCTTGGGGGGGGGAGGCACTGAAGCTTTCTTT. Translating it yields CASSLGGGGTEAFF.

The rearrangement joins TRBV4-1 to TRBJ2-5, with D uncertain. V was cut by 3 bases and J by 5 bases, with 16 bases left in between. The CDR3 is 15 residues long. Germline lookup yields CDR1 MGHRA and CDR2 YSYEKL. The CDR3 DNA reads TGCGCCAGCAGCCAGTTCGCCGGCGGATGGGAGACCCAGTACTTC. It encodes CASSQFAGGWETQYF.